This T cell receptor (beta chain) is from a study of T-cell memory formation after mild COVID-19. In the study overall: Across donors, TCR clusters were largely donor specific. General study findings and limits: There were some responding clones in pre-infection memory, which suggested that cross-reactive memory had joined. Balance between CD4 and CD8 was seen in clones contracting day 15 to 85, and a CD4+ lean was seen in later expanders.

TCRdb called the 5' RACE reads again in MiXCR, with one record for every CDR3 protein. This sample has hundreds of thousands of distinct CDR3 sequences, with around a sixth found just once. This clonotype was seen more than once but under ten times. The antigen remains unidentified. Looked up from germline, CDR1 is MNHEY and CDR2 is SMNVEV (reference sequence). The CDR3 extends over 12 amino acids. With V trimmed by 6 bases and J by 10 bases, 8 bases remained unmatched. The specimen was PBMCs or a T cell subset sorted from them (not recorded which). The V call is TRBV27, the J call TRBJ1-1; TRBD1 aligns across 7 bases. The source is an adult woman who had mild COVID-19 (a few samples of this study predate the infection). Cell type and time point are not known. The CDR3 region has the DNA TGTGCCAGCAGCAAGCGACAGGGAAGAGCTTTCTTT. Its translation: CASSKRQGRAFF.